These 4 T cell receptor beta chains share one sample of origin, sequenced in a study of T cell responses to AZD1222 COVID-19 vaccine. Assay used: immunoSEQ multiplex PCR; TCRdb lists only in-frame clones, some missing. Found here are about 140,000 clones, 85% to 95% of them singletons; the top ten hold around 3%. The sequences come from peripheral blood, collected on day 0 of AZD1222 vaccination. These TCRs come from an adult in good health.

The genes are TRBV24-1 and TRBJ1-5, with D possibly TRBD1 on 5 matching bases. The CDR3 runs to 15 residues. Trimming stripped 3 bases from V and 9 bases from J, with 17 bases between. Germline-derived CDR1 and CDR2 are KGHDR and SFDVKD. The CDR3 region has the DNA TGTGCCACCAGTGATCCGACAGAGGCGTTTGGGCCCCAGCATTTT. Translated: CATSDPTEAFGPQHF.

The V call is TRBV18, the J call TRBJ1-6; 8 positions agree with TRBD1. J was trimmed by 9 bases and V by 5 bases; bases with no gene match: 9. The germline V gene encodes CDR1 KGHSH and CDR2 LQKENI. This CDR3 is built from 15 residues. The CDR3 reads CASSTLTGEGSPLHF. In nucleotides, the CDR3 is TGTGCCAGCTCAACTCTGACAGGGGAGGGTTCACCCCTCCACTTT.

The genes are TRBV7-9 and TRBJ2-3, with 12 nucleotides matching TRBD2. The CDR3 is made up of 16 amino acids. Germline V gene data show CDR1 as SEHNR and CDR2 as FQNEAQ (reference sequence). Trimming removed 6 bases from V and 1 base from J; junction bases left unmatched: 5. Here the CDR3 DNA reads TGTGCCAGCAGGCCCAGACTAGCGGGGGGCACAGATACGCAGTATTTT. This codes for CASRPRLAGGTDTQYF.

This chain connects TRBV7-9 to TRBJ1-1, with unresolved D. The CDR3 covers 15 residues. V was clipped by 1 base and J by 6 bases, with 15 bases between them. Germline values: CDR1 SEHNR, CDR2 FQNEAQ (reference sequence). This CDR3 is CASSLGLGLDAEAFF. The CDR3 DNA reads TGTGCCAGCAGCTTAGGGCTGGGGTTGGACGCTGAAGCTTTCTTT.